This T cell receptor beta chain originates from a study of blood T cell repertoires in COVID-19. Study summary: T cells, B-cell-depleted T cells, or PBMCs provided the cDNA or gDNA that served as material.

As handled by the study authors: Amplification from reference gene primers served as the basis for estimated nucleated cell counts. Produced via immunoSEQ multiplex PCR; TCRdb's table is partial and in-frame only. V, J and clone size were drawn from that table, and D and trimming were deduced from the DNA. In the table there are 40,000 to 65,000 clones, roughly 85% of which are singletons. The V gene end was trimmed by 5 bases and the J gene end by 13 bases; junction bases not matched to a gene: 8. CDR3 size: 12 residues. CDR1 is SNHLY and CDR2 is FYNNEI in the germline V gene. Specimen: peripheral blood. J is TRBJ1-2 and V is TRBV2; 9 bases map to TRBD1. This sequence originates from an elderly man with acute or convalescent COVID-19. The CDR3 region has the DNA TGTGCCAGCAGTTTGGGACAGGGTTCGGTCACCTTC. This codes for CASSLGQGSVTF.